These 18 T cell receptor beta chains share one sample of origin, sequenced in a study of blood T cells in healthy people across ages. It was with a sample-barcoded 5' primer and a J-beta primer mix that a second PCR of about 6 to 12 cycles was run. Each CDR3 protein gets one entry after TCRdb re-called the 5' RACE reads with MiXCR. The table lists hundreds of thousands of distinct CDR3 sequences, around a quarter of them singletons. These same records also appear under a second study, on T cells of mothers and their children.

Sequenced: blood. The receptors here all came from a boy younger than 10 in good health.

V usage is TRBV4-1 and J usage is TRBJ2-5; the D call may be TRBD1 or TRBD2 (6 bases each). CDR3 size: 15 residues. The V end was cut by 4 bases, the J end by 5 bases, with 17 bases between. Germline CDR1 is MGHRA and CDR2 is YSYEKL. DNA of the CDR3: TGCGCCAGCAGCCGTTCCGGGGGCGGGGAGGAGACCCAGTACTTC. Amino acid sequence: CASSRSGGGEETQYF.

The J gene is TRBJ2-7, the V gene TRBV7-6; 8 positions match TRBD1. The length of the CDR3 is 16 residues. With 1 base clipped from V and 5 bases from J, the junction kept 10 bases outside the gene matches. CDR1 is SGHVS, CDR2 FNYEAQ, per germline. The DNA of the CDR3 is TGTGCCAGCAGCTTAGTATTTCAGGGGGCAGTACACGAGCAGTACTTC. It encodes CASSLVFQGAVHEQYF.

V is TRBV6-1 and J is TRBJ1-1; a possible D gene is TRBD1 (5 bases). The CDR3 is 14 amino acids. Looked up from germline, CDR1 is MNHNS and CDR2 is SASEGT. V lost 2 bases to trimming and J lost 1 base, with 8 bases between them. CDR3 sequence reads: CASSEIGGNTEAFF. DNA for the CDR3: TGTGCCAGCAGTGAAATTGGGGGGAACACTGAAGCTTTCTTT.

The rearrangement joins TRBV20-1 to TRBJ1-6; 9 positions agree with TRBD1. The CDR3 totals 13 residues. The V gene's germline CDR1 is DFQATT and CDR2 SNEGSKA (reference sequence). V was pared by 6 bases and J by 9 bases, with 6 bases of the junction left unmatched. The CDR3 protein is CSAPTGGSSPLHF. DNA for the CDR3: TGCAGTGCCCCGACAGGGGGAAGTTCACCCCTCCACTTT.

This clonotype was detected a few times. J is TRBJ2-1 and V is TRBV12-3 or TRBV12-4; no firm D call. V was clipped by 2 bases and J by 9 bases, with 5 bases between them. This CDR3 has 11 residues. DNA of the CDR3: TGTGCCAGCAGTTTACTGCCTGAGCAGTTCTTC. It yields the protein CASSLLPEQFF.

The rearrangement links TRBV27 to TRBJ2-5; D unresolved. CDR3 length: 15 residues. Germline values: CDR1 MNHEY, CDR2 SMNVEV (reference sequence). With 5 bases removed from V and 0 bases from J, the gap between germline ends came to 13 bases. As DNA, the CDR3 is TGTGCCAGCAGTCCCCTGGGCCTTGACCAAGAGACCCAGTACTTC. The encoded protein is CASSPLGLDQETQYF.

The V and J genes are TRBV20-1 and TRBJ1-5; tentatively, D is TRBD1 (5 bases). V lost 3 bases and J 6 bases, leaving 15 bases between the germline ends. This CDR3 spans 14 amino acids. CDR1 is DFQATT and CDR2 is SNEGSKA in the germline V gene (reference sequence). The CDR3 spells CSASGSGKIQPQHF. CDR3 coding DNA: TGCAGTGCTAGTGGTTCAGGGAAGATTCAGCCCCAGCATTTT.

DNA for the CDR3: TGCGCCAGCCACCGGGACAGGGAACAAGAGACCCAGTACTTC. Translating it yields CASHRDREQETQYF. The J gene is TRBJ2-5, the V gene TRBV4-3; TRBD1 matches 9 bases. Trimming took 8 bases from V and 2 from J; bases not matched to a gene: 6. CDR1 and CDR2 from the germline V gene are LGHNA and YSLEER. CDR3 size: 14 residues.

The chain employs TRBV29-1 and TRBJ2-3, with D perhaps matching TRBD1 (6 bases). This CDR3 contains 14 residues. Germline CDR1 is SQVTM and CDR2 is ANQGSEA. V dropped 3 bases and J dropped 2 bases, with 12 bases sitting between them. The CDR3 loop reads CSVDRDMNTDTQYF. In DNA, the CDR3 is TGCAGCGTTGATCGGGACATGAACACAGATACGCAGTATTTT.

J is TRBJ1-2 and V is TRBV24-1; D is perhaps TRBD1 (6 bases). The V gene's germline CDR1 is KGHDR and CDR2 SFDVKD. This CDR3 spans 15 amino acids. V gave up 2 bases and J gave up 6 bases, with 15 bases separating them. The chain's CDR3 is CATSDYHRDSNGYTF. CDR3 DNA sequence: TGTGCCACCAGTGATTATCACAGGGATTCGAATGGCTACACCTTC.

The chain links TRBV20-1 to TRBJ2-1; 8 nucleotides align to TRBD2. With V trimmed by 5 bases and J by 0 bases, 3 bases remained unmatched. The CDR3 loop spans 14 amino acids. Germline V gene sequence: CDR1 DFQATT, CDR2 SNEGSKA (reference sequence). CDR3 sequence reads: CSAPSGSSYNEQFF. The CDR3 DNA reads as TGCAGTGCTCCAAGCGGGAGCTCCTACAATGAGCAGTTCTTC.

The CDR3 region is CASRVLLTDTQYF. In DNA, the CDR3 is TGCGCCAGCAGAGTTCTCCTCACAGATACGCAGTATTTT. The chain joins TRBV5-1 to TRBJ2-3; D is uncertain. The germline V gene has CDR1 SGHRS and CDR2 YFSETQ. The CDR3 extends over 13 amino acids. Trimming cost V 5 bases and J 2 bases, with 9 bases left between them.

The rearrangement uses TRBV12-3 or TRBV12-4 and TRBJ2-1; 11 bases match TRBD2. This CDR3 region has 17 residues. The trim removed 5 bases at V and 5 bases at J, leaving 11 bases unmatched. The CDR3 sequence: CASSPTTLAGGNNEQFF. CDR3 in DNA: TGTGCCAGCAGTCCCACTACGCTAGCGGGGGGCAACAATGAGCAGTTCTTC.

This clonotype was counted between two and nine times. The rearrangement joins TRBV4-1 to TRBJ1-1; D is ambiguous. Trimming left V 0 bases short and J 2 bases short, with 7 bases between. Per germline, CDR1 MGHRA and CDR2 YSYEKL. CDR3 size: 14 residues. CDR3: CASSQDNRNTEAFF. The CDR3 DNA reads as TGCGCCAGCAGCCAAGATAACAGAAACACTGAAGCTTTCTTT.

The sample holds a few counts of this clonotype. J is TRBJ2-1 and V is TRBV12-5; 7 positions agree with TRBD2. CDR3 length: 15 residues. The ends lost 3 bases at V and 6 bases at J; junction bases unmatched: 8. Germline V gene sequence: CDR1 LGHNT, CDR2 FRNRAP. The DNA for the CDR3 is TGTGCTAGTGGTTTCGGCGGGAGTGAGCTCAATGAGCAGTTCTTC. Its translation: CASGFGGSELNEQFF. The full variable domain, completed using reference TRBV12-5 and TRBJ2-1, is DARVTQTPRHKVTEMGQEVTMRCQPILGHNTVFWYRQTMMQGLELLAYFRNRAPLDDSGMPKDRFSAEMPDATLATLKIQPSEPRDSAVYFCASGFGGSELNEQFFGPGTRLTVL.

This rearrangement joins TRBV29-1 to TRBJ2-1, with TRBD1 matching 7 bases. The end of the DNA is better explained by TRBJ2-7, so the J call may be wrong. CDR3 length equals 12 residues. The germline gives CDR1 SQVTM, CDR2 ANQGSEA. The CDR3 protein is CSGMKGANEQYF. CDR3 coding DNA: TGCAGCGGGATGAAGGGGGCAAACGAGCAGTACTTC.

This clonotype was detected only a few times. The chain employs TRBV6-5 and TRBJ1-3; no reliable D call. CDR1 and CDR2 (germline): MNHEY, SVGAGI. The CDR3 spans 15 residues. V lost 2 bases and J 0 bases, leaving 8 bases between the germline ends. The CDR3 nucleotides are TGTGCCAGCAGTTACCGACCGAGCTCTGGAAACACCATATATTTT. Translated: CASSYRPSSGNTIYF.

This clonotype was recorded at least ten times. The V and J genes are TRBV2 and TRBJ1-2; D is uncertain. The CDR3 runs to 12 residues. The V end lost 4 bases, the J end lost 4 bases, and 7 bases lay between the germline ends. Germline lookup yields CDR1 SNHLY and CDR2 FYNNEI. CDR3 region: CASSARTYGYTF. In nucleotides, the CDR3 is TGTGCCAGCAGTGCCCGGACCTATGGCTACACCTTC.